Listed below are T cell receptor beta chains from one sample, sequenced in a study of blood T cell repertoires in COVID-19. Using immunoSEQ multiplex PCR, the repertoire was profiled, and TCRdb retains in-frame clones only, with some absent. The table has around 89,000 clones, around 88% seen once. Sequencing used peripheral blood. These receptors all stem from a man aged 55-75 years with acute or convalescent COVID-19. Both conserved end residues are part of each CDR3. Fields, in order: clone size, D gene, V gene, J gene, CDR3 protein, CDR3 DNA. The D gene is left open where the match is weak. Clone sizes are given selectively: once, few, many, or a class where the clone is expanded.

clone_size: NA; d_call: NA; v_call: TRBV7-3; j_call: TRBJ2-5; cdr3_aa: CASSLVHQETQYF; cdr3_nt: TGTGCCAGCAGCTTAGTACATCAAGAGACCCAGTACTTC
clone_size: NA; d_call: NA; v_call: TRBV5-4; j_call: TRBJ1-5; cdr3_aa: CASSSGAGQPQHF; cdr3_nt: TGTGCCAGCAGCTCTGGGGCAGGGCAGCCCCAGCATTTT
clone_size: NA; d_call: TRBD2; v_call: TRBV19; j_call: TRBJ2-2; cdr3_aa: CASSFLAGDDTGELFF; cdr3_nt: TGTGCCAGTAGTTTCCTAGCGGGAGATGACACCGGGGAGCTGTTTTTT
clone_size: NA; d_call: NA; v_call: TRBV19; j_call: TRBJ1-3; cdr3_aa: CASALGQISGNTIYF; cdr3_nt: TGTGCCAGTGCCCTAGGACAAATCTCTGGAAACACCATATATTTT
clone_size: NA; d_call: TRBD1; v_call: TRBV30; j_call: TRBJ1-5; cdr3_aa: CAWRGTGNQPQHF; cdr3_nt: TGTGCCTGGAGGGGGACAGGCAATCAGCCCCAGCATTTT
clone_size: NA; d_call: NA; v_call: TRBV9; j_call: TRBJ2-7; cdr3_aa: CASSVEAGSYEQYF; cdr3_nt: TGTGCCAGCAGCGTAGAGGCAGGTTCCTACGAGCAGTACTTC
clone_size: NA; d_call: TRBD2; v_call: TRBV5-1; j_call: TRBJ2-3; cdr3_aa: CASSLGLAGGITDTQYF; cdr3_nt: TGCGCCAGCAGCTTGGGCCTAGCGGGGGGCATCACAGATACGCAGTATTTT
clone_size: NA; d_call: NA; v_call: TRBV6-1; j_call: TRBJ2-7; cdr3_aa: CASSEERAYEQYF; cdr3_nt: TGTGCCAGCAGTGAAGAGAGGGCCTACGAGCAGTACTTC
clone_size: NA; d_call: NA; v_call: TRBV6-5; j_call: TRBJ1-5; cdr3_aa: CASSRGSNQPQHF; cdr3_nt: TGTGCCAGCAGTAGGGGTAGCAATCAGCCCCAGCATTTT
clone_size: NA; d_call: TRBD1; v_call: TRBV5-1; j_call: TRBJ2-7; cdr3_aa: CASSPGQPSYEQYF; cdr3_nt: TGCGCCAGCAGCCCGGGACAGCCTTCCTACGAGCAGTACTTC
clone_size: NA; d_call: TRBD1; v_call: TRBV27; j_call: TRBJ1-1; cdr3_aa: CASSSEQGAGTEAFF; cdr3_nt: TGTGCCAGCAGTTCGGAACAGGGGGCAGGCACTGAAGCTTTCTTT
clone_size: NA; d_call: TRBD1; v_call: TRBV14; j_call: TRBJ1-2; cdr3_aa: CASSQRTGNYGYTF; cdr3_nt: TGTGCCAGCAGCCAGCGGACAGGGAACTATGGCTACACCTTC
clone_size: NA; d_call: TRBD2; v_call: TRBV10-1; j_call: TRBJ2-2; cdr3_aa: CASSAIPRGGTGELFF; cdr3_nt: TGCGCCAGCAGTGCCATCCCTCGCGGGGGCACCGGGGAGCTGTTTTTT
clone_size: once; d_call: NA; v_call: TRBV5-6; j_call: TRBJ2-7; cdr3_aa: CASSTLQGIEQYF; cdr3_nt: TGTGCCAGCAGCACACTACAGGGTATCGAGCAGTACTTC
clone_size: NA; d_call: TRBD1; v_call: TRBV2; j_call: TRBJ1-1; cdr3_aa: CASQETDRGTEAFF; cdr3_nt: TGTGCCAGCCAAGAGACGGACAGGGGCACTGAAGCTTTCTTT
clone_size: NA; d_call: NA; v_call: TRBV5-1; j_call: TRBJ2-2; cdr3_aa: CASRLQGVPNTGELFF; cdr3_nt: TGCGCCAGCAGGCTTCAAGGGGTCCCGAACACCGGGGAGCTGTTTTTT
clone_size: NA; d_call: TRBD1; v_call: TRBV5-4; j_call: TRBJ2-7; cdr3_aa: CASSTRLGQKSYEQYF; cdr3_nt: TGTGCCAGCAGCACCCGACTGGGACAGAAATCCTACGAGCAGTACTTC
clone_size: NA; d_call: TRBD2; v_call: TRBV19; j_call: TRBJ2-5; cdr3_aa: CASSGAGGFRETQYF; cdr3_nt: TGTGCCAGTAGTGGCGCGGGGGGGTTTCGTGAGACCCAGTACTTC
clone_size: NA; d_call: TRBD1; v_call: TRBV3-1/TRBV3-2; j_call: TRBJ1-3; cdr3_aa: CASSRVGTGSRNTIYF; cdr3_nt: TGTGCCAGCAGCCGGGTGGGGACAGGGTCTCGAAACACCATATATTTT
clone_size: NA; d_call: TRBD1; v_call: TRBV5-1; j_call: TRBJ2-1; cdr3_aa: CASSLGGQTGQFF; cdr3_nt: TGCGCCAGCAGCTTGGGGGGACAGACCGGGCAGTTCTTC
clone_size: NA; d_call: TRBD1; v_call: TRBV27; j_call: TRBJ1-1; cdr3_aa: CATQPGQGNTEAFF; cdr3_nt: TGTGCCACTCAACCCGGACAGGGGAACACTGAAGCTTTCTTT
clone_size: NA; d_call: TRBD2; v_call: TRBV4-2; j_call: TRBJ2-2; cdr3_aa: CASSQDGRTGELFF; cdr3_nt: TGTGCCAGCAGCCAAGACGGGAGGACCGGGGAGCTGTTTTTT
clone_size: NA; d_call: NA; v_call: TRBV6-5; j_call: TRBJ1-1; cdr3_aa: CASSYSGVRPNTEAFF; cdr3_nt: TGTGCCAGCAGTTACTCAGGGGTGAGACCGAACACTGAAGCTTTCTTT
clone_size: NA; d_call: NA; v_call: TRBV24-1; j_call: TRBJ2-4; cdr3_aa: CATSDKDGSKNIQYF; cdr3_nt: TGTGCCACCAGTGATAAAGACGGGTCCAAAAACATTCAGTACTTC
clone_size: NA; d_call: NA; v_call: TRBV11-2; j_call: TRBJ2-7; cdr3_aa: CASKGGAYEQYF; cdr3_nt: TGTGCCAGCAAGGGGGGGGCCTACGAGCAGTACTTC
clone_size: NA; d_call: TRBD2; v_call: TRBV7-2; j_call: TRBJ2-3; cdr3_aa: CASSLDLAGASTDTQYF; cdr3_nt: TGTGCCAGCAGCTTGGACCTAGCGGGGGCCTCCACAGATACGCAGTATTTT
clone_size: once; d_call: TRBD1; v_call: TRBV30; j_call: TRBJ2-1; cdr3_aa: CAWRVTGSLGEQFF; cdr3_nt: TGTGCCTGGAGGGTGACAGGGTCTTTGGGTGAGCAGTTCTTC
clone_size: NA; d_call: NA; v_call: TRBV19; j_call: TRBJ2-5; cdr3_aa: CASSMRTKRTETQYF; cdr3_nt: TGTGCCAGTAGTATGAGGACAAAGCGAACCGAGACCCAGTACTTC
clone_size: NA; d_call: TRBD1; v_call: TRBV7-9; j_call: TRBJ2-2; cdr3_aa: CASSSQGAFAGELFF; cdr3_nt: TGTGCCAGCAGCTCGCAGGGGGCGTTCGCCGGGGAGCTGTTTTTT
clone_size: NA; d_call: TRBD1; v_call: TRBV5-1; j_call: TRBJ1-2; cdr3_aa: CASSVGQENYGYTF; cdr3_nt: TGCGCCAGCAGCGTAGGACAGGAAAACTATGGCTACACCTTC
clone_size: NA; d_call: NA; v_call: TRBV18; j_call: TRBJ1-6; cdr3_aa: CASSKARWNSPLHF; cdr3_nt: TGTGCCAGCTCGAAGGCCAGGTGGAATTCACCCCTCCACTTT
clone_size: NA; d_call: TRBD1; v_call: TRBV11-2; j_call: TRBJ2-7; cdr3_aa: CASSLHRGDSYEQYF; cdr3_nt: TGTGCCAGCAGCCTGCACAGGGGGGACTCCTACGAGCAGTACTTC
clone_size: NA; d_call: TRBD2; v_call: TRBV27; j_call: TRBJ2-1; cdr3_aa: CASSLLAGEGNEQFF; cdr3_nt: TGTGCCAGCAGCCTGCTAGCGGGGGAGGGCAATGAGCAGTTCTTC
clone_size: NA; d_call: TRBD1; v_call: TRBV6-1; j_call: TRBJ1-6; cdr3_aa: CASSEQGAFGSPLHF; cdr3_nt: TGTGCCAGCAGTGAACAGGGGGCGTTCGGTTCACCCCTCCACTTT
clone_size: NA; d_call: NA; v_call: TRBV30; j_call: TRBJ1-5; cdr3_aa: CAWSGEGQPQHF; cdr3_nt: TGTGCCTGGAGTGGGGAGGGACAGCCCCAGCATTTT
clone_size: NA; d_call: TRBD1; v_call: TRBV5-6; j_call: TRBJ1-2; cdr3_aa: CASSSPHRGPNYGYTF; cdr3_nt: TGTGCCAGCAGCTCCCCTCACAGGGGGCCGAACTATGGCTACACCTTC
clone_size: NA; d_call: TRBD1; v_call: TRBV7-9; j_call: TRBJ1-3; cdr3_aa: CASSPGDPGQGNTIYF; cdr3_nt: TGTGCCAGCAGCCCCGGCGACCCGGGACAGGGAAACACCATATATTTT
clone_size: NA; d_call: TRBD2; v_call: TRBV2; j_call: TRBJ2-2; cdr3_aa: CASGSGRNTGELFF; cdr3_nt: TGTGCCAGCGGAAGCGGGAGGAACACCGGGGAGCTGTTTTTT
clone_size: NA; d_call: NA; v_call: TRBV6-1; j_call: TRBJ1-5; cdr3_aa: CASSEHIPSGGTSNQPQHF; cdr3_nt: TGTGCCAGCAGTGAACATATTCCCTCGGGGGGAACTAGCAATCAGCCCCAGCATTTT
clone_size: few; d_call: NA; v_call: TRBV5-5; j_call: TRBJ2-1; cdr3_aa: CASTKGGLGAVRNEQFF; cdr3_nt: TGTGCCAGCACAAAAGGGGGTTTAGGGGCGGTGCGCAATGAGCAGTTCTTC
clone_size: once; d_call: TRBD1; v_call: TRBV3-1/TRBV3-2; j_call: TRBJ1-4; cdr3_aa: CASSQTGGTNEKLFF; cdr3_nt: TGTGCCAGCAGCCAAACAGGGGGCACTAATGAAAAACTGTTTTTT
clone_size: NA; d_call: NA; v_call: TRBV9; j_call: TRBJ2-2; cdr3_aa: CASSVGGGAPTGELFF; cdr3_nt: TGTGCCAGCAGCGTAGGTGGGGGGGCGCCCACCGGGGAGCTGTTTTTT
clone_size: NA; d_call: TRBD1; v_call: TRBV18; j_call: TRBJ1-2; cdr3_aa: CASSTESWGGQDGYTF; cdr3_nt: TGTGCCAGCTCAACGGAATCGTGGGGCGGACAGGATGGCTACACCTTC
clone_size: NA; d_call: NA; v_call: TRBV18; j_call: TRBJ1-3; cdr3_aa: CASSLSSGNTIYF; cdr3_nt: TGTGCCAGCTCACTCAGCTCTGGAAACACCATATATTTT
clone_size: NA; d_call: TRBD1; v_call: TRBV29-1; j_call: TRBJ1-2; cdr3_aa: CSVTGERGLRGYTF; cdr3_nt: TGCAGCGTGACGGGAGAAAGGGGGCTTCGTGGCTACACCTTC
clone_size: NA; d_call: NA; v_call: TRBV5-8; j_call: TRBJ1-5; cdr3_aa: CASSPDSLQPQHF; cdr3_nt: TGTGCCAGCAGCCCCGACAGTTTGCAGCCCCAGCATTTT
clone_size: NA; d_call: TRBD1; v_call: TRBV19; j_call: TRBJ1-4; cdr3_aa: CASSPGQGVEKLFF; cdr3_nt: TGTGCCAGTAGTCCGGGACAGGGAGTTGAAAAACTGTTTTTT
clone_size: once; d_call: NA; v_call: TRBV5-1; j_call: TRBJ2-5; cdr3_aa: CASGPAQETQYF; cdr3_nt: TGCGCCAGCGGGCCGGCCCAAGAGACCCAGTACTTC
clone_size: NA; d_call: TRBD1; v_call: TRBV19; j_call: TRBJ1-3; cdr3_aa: CASSPDRNSGNTIYF; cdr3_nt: TGTGCCAGTAGTCCGGACAGGAACTCTGGAAACACCATATATTTT
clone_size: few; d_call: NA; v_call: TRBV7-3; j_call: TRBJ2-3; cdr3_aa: CASSLNPTDTQYF; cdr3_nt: TGTGCCAGCAGTCTAAACCCTACAGATACGCAGTATTTT
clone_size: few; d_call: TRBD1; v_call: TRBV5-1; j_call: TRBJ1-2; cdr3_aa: CASSDHTDRGRDGYTF; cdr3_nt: TGCGCCAGCAGCGATCACACAGACAGGGGTCGCGATGGCTACACCTTC